Below, 18 T cell receptor beta chains from the same sample are listed, as sequenced in a study of T-cell reconstitution after alpha-beta-depleted transplantation in children. Molecular barcoding with unique molecular identifiers was used for the TCRbeta library. MiXCR, run by TCRdb on the PCR reads, gives a single entry per CDR3 protein. Of approximately 490,000 distinct CDR3 sequences in the sample, 10% were seen once. The specimen was PBMCs, collected before TCRalphabeta/CD19-depleted stem cell transplant. These receptors originate from a child aged 2 to 15 with inherited bone marrow failure, due to receive a stem cell transplant.

This clonotype was counted at least ten times. The rearrangement joins TRBV24-1 to TRBJ2-2; 11 bases line up with TRBD2. V shed 4 bases, J shed 2 bases, and the junction held 11 bases outside the gene matches. Germline values: CDR1 KGHDR, CDR2 SFDVKD. The CDR3 is 19 residues long. The CDR3 region has the DNA TGTGCCACCAGTGACCGCAGACTAGCGGGATCCTTAAACACCGGGGAGCTGTTTTTT. Amino acids: CATSDRRLAGSLNTGELFF.

This clonotype turned up a few times. The chain carries TRBV7-2 and TRBJ2-7; no definite D call. Trimming removed 2 bases at V and 3 bases at J, with 11 bases between. The CDR3 consists of 14 residues. The germline gives CDR1 SGHTA, CDR2 FQGNSA. CDR3 protein: CASSLYEPFYEQYF. DNA for the CDR3: TGTGCCAGCAGCTTATATGAACCATTCTACGAGCAGTACTTC.

This clonotype was picked up many times. This sequence joins TRBV12-3 or TRBV12-4 and TRBJ2-3; 9 positions match TRBD2. The length of the CDR3 is 15 residues. Trimming at V came to 5 bases and at J to 2 bases, leaving 5 bases not matched to a gene. As DNA, the CDR3 is TGTGCCAGCAGTACACCTAGCGGGATCACAGATACGCAGTATTTT. Translated, it gives CASSTPSGITDTQYF.

This clonotype showed up many times. This chain uses TRBV10-3 with TRBJ2-7; TRBD2 matches at 14 bases. V shed 6 bases, J shed 9 bases, and the junction held 7 bases outside the gene matches. This CDR3 contains 14 residues. Germline V gene sequence: CDR1 ENHRY, CDR2 SYGVKD. The CDR3 nucleotides are TGTGCCATCAGACCGGGACTAGCGGGAGTACGGCAGTACTTC. Its protein product is CAIRPGLAGVRQYF.

J is TRBJ2-3 and V is TRBV20-1, with TRBD2 identical over 8 bases. CDR1 is DFQATT and CDR2 is SNEGSKA in the germline V gene (reference sequence). The V gene end was trimmed by 3 bases and the J gene end by 2 bases; junction bases not matched to a gene: 7. The length of the CDR3 is 15 residues. The CDR3 coding sequence is TGCAGTGCTAGCGGGAGGGACCGCTTCACAGATACGCAGTATTTT. Amino acids: CSASGRDRFTDTQYF.

This clonotype has ten or more counts. This rearrangement joins TRBV19 to TRBJ2-1; 10 bases align to TRBD2. The CDR3 extends over 17 amino acids. CDR1 and CDR2 (germline): LNHDA, SQIVND (reference sequence). J gave up 3 bases and V 0 bases, and 5 bases lay outside the gene matches. CDR3 residues: CASSIDRPSGSYNEQFF. In DNA, the CDR3 is TGTGCCAGTAGTATAGACAGGCCTAGCGGGAGCTACAATGAGCAGTTCTTC. Looking up the rest from reference TRBV19 and TRBJ2-1 gives the full variable domain: DGGITQSPKYLFRKEGQNVTLSCEQNLNHDAMYWYRQDPGQGLRLIYYSQIVNDFQKGDIAEGYSVSREKKESFPLTVTSAQKNPTAFYLCASSIDRPSGSYNEQFFGPGTRLTVL.

This clonotype was seen more than once but under ten times. V is TRBV20-1 and J is TRBJ1-4, with 8 positions matching TRBD1. Germline trimming cut 3 bases from V and 4 bases from J; bases unmatched to any gene: 1. This CDR3 region has 13 residues. Germline CDR1 and CDR2: DFQATT and SNEGSKA (reference sequence). CDR3 amino acids: CSASTGGNEKLFF. CDR3 bases: TGCAGTGCTAGCACAGGGGGTAATGAAAAACTGTTTTTT.

At least ten counts were recorded for this clonotype. The chain uses TRBV4-3 and TRBJ1-6; the match to TRBD1 covers 7 bases. CDR1 is LGHNA and CDR2 is YSLEER in the germline V gene. Losses at the gene ends were 6 bases for V and 6 bases for J; bases not matched to a gene: 2. The length of the CDR3 is 13 residues. The CDR3 sequence: CASRGQINSPLHF. CDR3 sequence (DNA): TGCGCCAGCAGGGGACAGATTAATTCACCCCTCCACTTT.

There are many counts of this clonotype. This sequence joins TRBV7-9 and TRBJ2-7; D is undetermined. The V gene lost 7 bases and the J gene lost 4 bases, with 8 bases spanning the gap. CDR3 length equals 11 residues. From germline, CDR1 is SEHNR and CDR2 FQNEAQ (reference sequence). CDR3 nucleotide sequence: TGTGCCAGCACCGCAGCGTACGAGCAGTACTTC. This codes for CASTAAYEQYF.

In this sample, this clonotype turned up many times. This chain joins TRBV7-8 and TRBJ2-7; D tentatively fits TRBD1 or TRBD2 (6 bases each). Trimming left V 2 bases short and J 9 bases short, with 11 bases between. The CDR3 totals 12 residues. Per the germline V gene, CDR1 is SGHVS and CDR2 is FQNEAQ. CDR3 DNA: TGTGCCAGCAGCTTAAGGGGGGACCTGCAGTACTTC. Translation gives CASSLRGDLQYF.

Ten or more counts support this clonotype. The J gene is TRBJ2-3, the V gene TRBV5-4; 10 nucleotides align to TRBD2. Per the germline V gene, CDR1 is SGHNT and CDR2 is YYREEE (reference sequence). This CDR3 spans 16 amino acids. V trimming: 0 bases; J trimming: 4 bases; junction bases outside the gene matches: 5. CDR3 region: CASSLVNLAGADTQYF. The CDR3 nucleotides read TGTGCCAGCAGCTTGGTGAACCTAGCGGGAGCAGATACGCAGTATTTT. Based on the CDR3 plus reference TRBV5-4 and TRBJ2-3, the full variable domain is ETGVTQSPTHLIKTRGQQVTLRCSSQSGHNTVSWYQQALGQGPQFIFQYYREEENGRGNFPPRFSGLQFPNYSSELNVNALELDDSALYLCASSLVNLAGADTQYFGPGTRLTVL.

The chain is built from TRBV6-2 or TRBV6-3 and TRBJ2-1; the D is unclear. V was clipped by 6 bases and J by 5 bases, with 17 bases between them. This CDR3 has 15 amino acids. Germline CDR1 is MNHEY and CDR2 is SVGEGT. The CDR3 DNA follows: TGTGCCAGCAGCCCTCGACCCGCTACCCACAATGAGCAGTTCTTC. Translated, it gives CASSPRPATHNEQFF.

This rearrangement joins TRBV19 to TRBJ2-1; D call uncertain. Deletions cut 5 bases from V and 2 bases from J, with 13 bases between. CDR1 and CDR2 from the germline V gene are LNHDA and SQIVND (reference sequence). CDR3 length equals 15 residues. CDR3 sequence: CASSGARLTYNEQFF. The CDR3 bases are TGTGCCAGTAGTGGTGCGAGATTGACCTACAATGAGCAGTTCTTC.

This clonotype was found a few times. The genes are TRBV23-1 and TRBJ2-7; weak D call: TRBD1 (5 bases). TRBV23-1 is flagged as an ORF with uncertain function. This CDR3 region has 15 residues. V was cut by 0 bases and J by 3 bases, with 12 bases left in between. CDR3 nucleotides: TGCGCCAGCAGTCAATCGAGCCAGGGTATCTACGAGCAGTACTTC. Protein product: CASSQSSQGIYEQYF.

This clonotype has a count of ten or more. The J gene is TRBJ2-5, the V gene TRBV5-1; 11 bases align to TRBD2. The CDR3 is 16 residues long. V lost 2 bases to trimming and J lost 1 base; unmatched junction nucleotides: 4. The germline CDR1 and CDR2 sequences are SGHRS and YFSETQ. The CDR3 region has the DNA TGCGCCAGCAGCTTTGGGACTAGCGGAAGCCAAGAGACCCAGTACTTC. Its protein is CASSFGTSGSQETQYF.

A note on this clonotype: A much larger clone differs from this one at a single base, so this may be a read error. V gene TRBV5-5 combines with J gene TRBJ2-7; D perhaps matches TRBD1 (6 bases). Looked up from germline, CDR1 is SGHKS and CDR2 is YYEKEE (reference sequence). V lost 0 bases, J lost 4 bases, and 14 bases lay in between. This CDR3 region has 15 residues. The CDR3 nucleotides are TGTGCCAGCAGCTTGGGGCGACAGGCGAAGTACGAGCAGTACTTC. It codes for CASSLGRQAKYEQYF. Filled out from reference TRBV5-5 and TRBJ2-7, the complete variable domain reads DAGVTQSPTHLIKTRGQQVTLRCSPISGHKSVSWYQQVLGQGPQFIFQYYEKEERGRGNFPDRFSARQFPNYSSELNVNALLLGDSALYLCASSLGRQAKYEQYFGPGTRLTVT.

This clonotype was seen repeatedly, ten times or more. J is TRBJ2-6 and V is TRBV12-3 or TRBV12-4; D unclear. CDR3 size: 15 residues. Trimming left V 2 bases short and J 2 bases short, with 7 bases between. The CDR3 bases are TGTGCCAGCAGTTTATGGGTTGCTGGGGCCAACGTCCTGACTTTC. Protein: CASSLWVAGANVLTF.

This clonotype was counted many times. The rearrangement joins TRBV5-1 to TRBJ2-3, with D unclear. Trimming stripped 9 bases from V and 5 bases from J, with 22 bases between. Looked up from germline, CDR1 is SGHRS and CDR2 is YFSETQ. The CDR3 sequence is 15 residues long. CDR3 loop: CATSRPGGVGDTQYF. CDR3 DNA: TGCGCCACCTCACGCCCGGGCGGAGTTGGAGATACGCAGTATTTT.